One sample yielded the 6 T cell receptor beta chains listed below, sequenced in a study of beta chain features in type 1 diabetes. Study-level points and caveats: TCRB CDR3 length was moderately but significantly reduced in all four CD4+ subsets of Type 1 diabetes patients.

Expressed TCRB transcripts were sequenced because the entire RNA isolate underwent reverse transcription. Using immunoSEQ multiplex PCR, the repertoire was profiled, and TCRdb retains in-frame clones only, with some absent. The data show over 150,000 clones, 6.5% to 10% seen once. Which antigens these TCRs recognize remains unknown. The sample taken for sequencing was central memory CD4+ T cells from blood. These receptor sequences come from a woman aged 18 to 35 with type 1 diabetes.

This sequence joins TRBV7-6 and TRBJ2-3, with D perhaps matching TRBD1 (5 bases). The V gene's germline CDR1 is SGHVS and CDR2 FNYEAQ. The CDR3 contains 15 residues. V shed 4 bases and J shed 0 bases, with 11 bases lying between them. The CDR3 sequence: CASSSPGHSTDTQYF. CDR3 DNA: TGTGCCAGCAGCTCCCCAGGGCATAGCACAGATACGCAGTATTTT. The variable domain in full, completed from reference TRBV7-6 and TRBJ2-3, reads GAGVSQSPRYKVTKRGQDVALRCDPISGHVSLYWYRQALGQGPEFLTYFNYEAQQDKSGLPNDRFSAERPEGSISTLTIQRTEQRDSAMYRCASSSPGHSTDTQYFGPGTRLTVL.

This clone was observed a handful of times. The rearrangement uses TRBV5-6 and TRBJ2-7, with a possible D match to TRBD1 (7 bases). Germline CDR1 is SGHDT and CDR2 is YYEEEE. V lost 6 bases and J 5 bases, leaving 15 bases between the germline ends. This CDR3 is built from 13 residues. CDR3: CASNRQGGDEQYF. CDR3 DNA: TGTGCCAGCAACCGACAGGGAGGCGACGAGCAGTACTTC.

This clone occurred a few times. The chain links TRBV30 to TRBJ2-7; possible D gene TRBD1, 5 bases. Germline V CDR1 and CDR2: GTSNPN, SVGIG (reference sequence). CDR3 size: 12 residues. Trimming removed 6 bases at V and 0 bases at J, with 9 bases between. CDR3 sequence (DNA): TGTGCCTGTCAGGACAACTCCTACGAGCAGTACTTC. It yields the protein CACQDNSYEQYF. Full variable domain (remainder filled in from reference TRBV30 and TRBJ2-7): SQTIHQWPATLVQPVGSPLSLECTVEGTSNPNLYWYRQAAGRGLQLLFYSVGIGQISSEVPQNLSASRPQDRQFILSSKKLLLSDSGFYLCACQDNSYEQYFGPGTRLTVT.

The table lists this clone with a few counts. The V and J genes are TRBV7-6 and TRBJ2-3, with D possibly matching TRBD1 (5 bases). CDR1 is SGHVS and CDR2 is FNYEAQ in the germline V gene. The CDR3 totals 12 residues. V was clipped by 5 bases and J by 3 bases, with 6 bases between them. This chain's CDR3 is CASSRQTDTQYF. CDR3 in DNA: TGTGCCAGCAGCCGACAGACAGATACGCAGTATTTT.

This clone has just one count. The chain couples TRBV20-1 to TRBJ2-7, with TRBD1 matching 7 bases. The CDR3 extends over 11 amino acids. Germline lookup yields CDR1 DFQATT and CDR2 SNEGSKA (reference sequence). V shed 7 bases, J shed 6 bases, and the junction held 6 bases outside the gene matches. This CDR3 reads CSEQGQVEQYF. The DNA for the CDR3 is TGCAGTGAACAGGGGCAGGTCGAGCAGTACTTC.

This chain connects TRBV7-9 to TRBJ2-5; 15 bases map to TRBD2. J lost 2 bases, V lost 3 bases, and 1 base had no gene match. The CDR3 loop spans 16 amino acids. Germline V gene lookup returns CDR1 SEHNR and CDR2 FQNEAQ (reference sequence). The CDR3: CASSLGLAGGQETQYF. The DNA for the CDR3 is TGTGCCAGCAGCTTGGGACTAGCGGGGGGACAAGAGACCCAGTACTTC.